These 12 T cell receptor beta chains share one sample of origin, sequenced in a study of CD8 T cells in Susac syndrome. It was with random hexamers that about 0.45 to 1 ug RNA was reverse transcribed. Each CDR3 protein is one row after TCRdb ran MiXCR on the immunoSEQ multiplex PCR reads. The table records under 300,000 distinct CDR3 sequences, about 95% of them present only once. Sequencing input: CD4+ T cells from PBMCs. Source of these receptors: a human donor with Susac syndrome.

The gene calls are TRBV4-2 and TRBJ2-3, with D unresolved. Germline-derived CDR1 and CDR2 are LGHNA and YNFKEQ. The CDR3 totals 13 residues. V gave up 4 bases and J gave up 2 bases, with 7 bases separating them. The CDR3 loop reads CASSLQVTDTQYF. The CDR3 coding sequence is TGTGCCAGCAGCCTGCAGGTCACAGATACGCAGTATTTT.

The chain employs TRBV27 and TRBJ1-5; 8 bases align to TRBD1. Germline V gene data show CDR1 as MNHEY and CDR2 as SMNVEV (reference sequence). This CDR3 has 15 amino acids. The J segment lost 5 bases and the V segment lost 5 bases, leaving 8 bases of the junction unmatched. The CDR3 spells CASSMDRARDQPQHF. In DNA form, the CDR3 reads TGTGCCAGCAGTATGGACAGGGCCAGGGATCAGCCCCAGCATTTT.

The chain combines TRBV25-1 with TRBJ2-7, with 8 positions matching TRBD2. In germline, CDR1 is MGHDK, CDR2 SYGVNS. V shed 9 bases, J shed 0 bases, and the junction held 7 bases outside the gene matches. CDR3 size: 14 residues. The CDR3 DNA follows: TGTGCCAGTGCAGCGGGAGCGAACTCCTACGAGCAGTACTTC. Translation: CASAAGANSYEQYF.

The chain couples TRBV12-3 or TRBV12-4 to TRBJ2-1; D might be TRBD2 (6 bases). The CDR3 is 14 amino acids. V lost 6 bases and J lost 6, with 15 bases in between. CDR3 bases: TGTGCCAGCAGCCTGACTAGTACCTCCAATGAGCAGTTCTTC. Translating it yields CASSLTSTSNEQFF.

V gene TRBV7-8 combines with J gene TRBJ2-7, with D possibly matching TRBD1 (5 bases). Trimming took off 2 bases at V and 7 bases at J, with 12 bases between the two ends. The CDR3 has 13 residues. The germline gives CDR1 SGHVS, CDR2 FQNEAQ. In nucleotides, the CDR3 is TGTGCCAGCAGCTTAAGTTCCAGGGCAGAGCAGTACTTC. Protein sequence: CASSLSSRAEQYF.

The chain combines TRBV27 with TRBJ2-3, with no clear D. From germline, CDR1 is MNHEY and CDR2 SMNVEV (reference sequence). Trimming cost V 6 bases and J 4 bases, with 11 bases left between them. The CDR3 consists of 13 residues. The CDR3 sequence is CASSHRAADTQYF. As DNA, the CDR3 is TGTGCCAGCAGCCACCGCGCCGCAGATACGCAGTATTTT.

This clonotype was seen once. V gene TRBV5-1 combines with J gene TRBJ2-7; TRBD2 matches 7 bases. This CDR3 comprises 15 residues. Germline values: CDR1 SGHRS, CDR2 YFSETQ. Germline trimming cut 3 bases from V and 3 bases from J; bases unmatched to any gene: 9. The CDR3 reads CASSSTPRGNYEQYF. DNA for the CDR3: TGCGCCAGCAGCTCAACCCCGCGGGGGAACTACGAGCAGTACTTC.

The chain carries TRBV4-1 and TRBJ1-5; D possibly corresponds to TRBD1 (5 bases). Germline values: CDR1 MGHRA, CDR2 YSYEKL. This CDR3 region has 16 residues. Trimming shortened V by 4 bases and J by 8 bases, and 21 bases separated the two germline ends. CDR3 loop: CASSPVGVRLGEPQHF. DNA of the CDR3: TGCGCCAGCAGCCCAGTTGGAGTGCGTCTAGGGGAGCCCCAGCATTTT.

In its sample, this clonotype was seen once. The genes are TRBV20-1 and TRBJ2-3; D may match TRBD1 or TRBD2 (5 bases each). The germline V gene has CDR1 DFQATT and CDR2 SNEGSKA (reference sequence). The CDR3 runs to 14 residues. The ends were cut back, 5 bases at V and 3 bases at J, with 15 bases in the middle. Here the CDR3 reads CSAPTRGATDTQYF. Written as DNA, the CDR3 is TGCAGTGCTCCGACTCGAGGGGCTACAGATACGCAGTATTTT.

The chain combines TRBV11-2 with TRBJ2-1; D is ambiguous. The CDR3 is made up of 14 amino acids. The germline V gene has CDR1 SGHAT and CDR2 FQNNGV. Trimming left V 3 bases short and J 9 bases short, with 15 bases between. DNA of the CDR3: TGTGCCAGCAGCTTGATCAGGCGGTCCAGTGAGCAGTTCTTC. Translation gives CASSLIRRSSEQFF. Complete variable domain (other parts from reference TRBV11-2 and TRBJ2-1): EAGVAQSPRYKIIEKRQSVAFWCNPISGHATLYWYQQILGQGPKLLIQFQNNGVVDDSQLPKDRFSAERLKGVDSTLKIQPAKLEDSAVYLCASSLIRRSSEQFFGPGTRLTVL.

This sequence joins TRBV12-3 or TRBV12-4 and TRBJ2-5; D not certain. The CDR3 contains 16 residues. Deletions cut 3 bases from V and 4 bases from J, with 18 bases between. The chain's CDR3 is CASSLARRGTRETQYF. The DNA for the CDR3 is TGTGCCAGCAGTTTGGCCCGGAGAGGCACCAGAGAGACCCAGTACTTC.

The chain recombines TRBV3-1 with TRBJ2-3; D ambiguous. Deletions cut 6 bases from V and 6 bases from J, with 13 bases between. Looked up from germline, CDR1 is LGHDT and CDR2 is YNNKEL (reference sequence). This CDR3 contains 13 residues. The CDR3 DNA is TGTGCCAGCAGACCAAACGTTGTGGATACGCAGTATTTT. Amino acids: CASRPNVVDTQYF.